This is a list of T cell receptor beta chains from one sample in a study of blood T cells in healthy people across ages. TCRdb re-analysed the 5' RACE reads in MiXCR, keeping a single row per CDR3 protein. The sample contains roughly 1 million distinct CDR3 sequences, about 25% of which appear only once. This sample also belongs to another study, concerning T cells of mothers and their children.

Sequencing was carried out using blood. Receptors were obtained from a girl aged 2 to 10 in good health. Both conserved end residues are part of each CDR3. Expanded clones are given a class, and other clones once, few, many or no size at all.

v_call: TRBV6-2/TRBV6-3; j_call: TRBJ2-5; clone_size: few; cdr3_aa: CASTVGGWKTQYF
v_call: TRBV10-2; j_call: TRBJ2-5; clone_size: -; cdr3_aa: CASSEYRGLEQYF
v_call: TRBV20-1; j_call: TRBJ1-2; clone_size: -; cdr3_aa: CSALGHNYGYTF
v_call: TRBV11-2; j_call: TRBJ2-3; clone_size: -; cdr3_aa: CASSLSPGGAEDTQYF
v_call: TRBV20-1; j_call: -; clone_size: -; cdr3_aa: CSARAYRENNEQFF
v_call: TRBV12-3/TRBV12-4; j_call: TRBJ1-2; clone_size: few; cdr3_aa: CASSPFPGNGYTF
v_call: TRBV19; j_call: TRBJ2-5; clone_size: few; cdr3_aa: CASSISTGTETQYF
v_call: TRBV7-2; j_call: TRBJ2-1; clone_size: few; cdr3_aa: CASSLVVGEIHFF
v_call: TRBV4-2; j_call: TRBJ2-3; clone_size: -; cdr3_aa: CASSQAEPTDTQYF
v_call: TRBV6-2/TRBV6-3; j_call: TRBJ2-7; clone_size: -; cdr3_aa: CASSRLAGGVHEQYF
v_call: TRBV29-1; j_call: -; clone_size: few; cdr3_aa: CSVQGLAVETQYF
v_call: TRBV4-1; j_call: TRBJ1-2; clone_size: -; cdr3_aa: CASSQDLTIGYTF
v_call: TRBV2; j_call: TRBJ1-5; clone_size: -; cdr3_aa: CAGSRRTGGYQPQHF
v_call: TRBV7-2; j_call: TRBJ2-1; clone_size: -; cdr3_aa: CASSRSLPSLEQFF
v_call: TRBV27; j_call: TRBJ1-1; clone_size: -; cdr3_aa: CASSLFEDTEAFF
v_call: TRBV28; j_call: TRBJ2-3; clone_size: few; cdr3_aa: CASSTWVNTQYF
v_call: TRBV20-1; j_call: TRBJ2-7; clone_size: -; cdr3_aa: CSARSIGGTHSYEQYF
v_call: TRBV7-2; j_call: TRBJ1-1; clone_size: -; cdr3_aa: CASIDPEGTRWAEAFF
v_call: TRBV4-2; j_call: TRBJ2-7; clone_size: few; cdr3_aa: CASSQGHQEGEQYF
v_call: TRBV29-1; j_call: TRBJ2-1; clone_size: few; cdr3_aa: CSATSGNRNEQFF
v_call: TRBV28; j_call: TRBJ1-5; clone_size: -; cdr3_aa: CASAGGGQPQHF
v_call: TRBV5-1; j_call: TRBJ2-2; clone_size: -; cdr3_aa: CASGPGLTGELFF
v_call: TRBV6-2/TRBV6-3; j_call: TRBJ2-7; clone_size: -; cdr3_aa: CASSIDRGHEQYF
v_call: TRBV27; j_call: -; clone_size: -; cdr3_aa: CASSITGQGPYEQYF
v_call: TRBV6-6; j_call: TRBJ2-7; clone_size: few; cdr3_aa: CASSTQTTYEQYF
v_call: TRBV12-3/TRBV12-4; j_call: TRBJ2-7; clone_size: -; cdr3_aa: CASSSIGTSGSYEQYF
v_call: TRBV29-1; j_call: TRBJ2-5; clone_size: few; cdr3_aa: CSVEWPGEETQYF
v_call: TRBV20-1; j_call: TRBJ2-3; clone_size: few; cdr3_aa: CSVTEGRQHTDTQYF
v_call: TRBV9; j_call: TRBJ2-6; clone_size: few; cdr3_aa: CASSITLDREPNLYSGANVLTF
v_call: TRBV3-1; j_call: TRBJ1-4; clone_size: few; cdr3_aa: CASSPRLFNEKLFF
v_call: TRBV7-2; j_call: TRBJ1-1; clone_size: few; cdr3_aa: CASSFGNTQAFF
v_call: TRBV6-6; j_call: TRBJ1-1; clone_size: -; cdr3_aa: CASSYSSLSGGFTEAFF
v_call: TRBV20-1; j_call: TRBJ1-1; clone_size: -; cdr3_aa: CSARDGGGTEAFF
v_call: TRBV13; j_call: TRBJ2-1; clone_size: -; cdr3_aa: CASSSRVSDLSYNEQFF
v_call: TRBV6-2/TRBV6-3; j_call: TRBJ1-1; clone_size: -; cdr3_aa: CASSHTGGDTEAFF
v_call: TRBV12-3/TRBV12-4; j_call: TRBJ1-1; clone_size: -; cdr3_aa: CASSRQGISTEAFF
v_call: TRBV29-1; j_call: TRBJ1-1; clone_size: -; cdr3_aa: CSVVAHEAFF
v_call: TRBV20-1; j_call: TRBJ2-1; clone_size: many; cdr3_aa: CSARDLAGGAFNEQFF
v_call: TRBV7-8; j_call: TRBJ2-3; clone_size: -; cdr3_aa: CASSSPQGEGADTQYF
v_call: TRBV20-1; j_call: TRBJ1-4; clone_size: few; cdr3_aa: CSAPRQGGEKLFF
v_call: TRBV5-5; j_call: TRBJ2-3; clone_size: -; cdr3_aa: CASSPRDSEITDTQYF
v_call: TRBV4-1; j_call: TRBJ2-5; clone_size: few; cdr3_aa: CASSPVRTAEAGTQYF
v_call: TRBV7-2; j_call: -; clone_size: -; cdr3_aa: CASSSYRSLHLSYEQYF
v_call: TRBV4-3; j_call: TRBJ1-3; clone_size: many; cdr3_aa: CASAADSGNTIYF
v_call: TRBV7-9; j_call: TRBJ1-1; clone_size: -; cdr3_aa: CASSLVWVNTEAFF